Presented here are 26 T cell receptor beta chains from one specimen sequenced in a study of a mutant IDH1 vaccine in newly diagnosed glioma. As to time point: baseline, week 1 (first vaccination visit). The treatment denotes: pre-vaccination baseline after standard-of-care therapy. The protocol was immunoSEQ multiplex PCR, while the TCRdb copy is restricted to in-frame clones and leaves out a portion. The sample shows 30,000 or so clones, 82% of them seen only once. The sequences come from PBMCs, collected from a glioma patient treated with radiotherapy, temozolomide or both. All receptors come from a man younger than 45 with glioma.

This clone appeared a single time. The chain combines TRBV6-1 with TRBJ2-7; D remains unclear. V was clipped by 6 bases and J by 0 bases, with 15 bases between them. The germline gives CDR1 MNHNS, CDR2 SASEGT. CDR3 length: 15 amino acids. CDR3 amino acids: CASRPLPDVSYEQYF. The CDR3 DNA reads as TGTGCCAGCAGGCCTCTGCCTGACGTCTCCTACGAGCAGTACTTC.

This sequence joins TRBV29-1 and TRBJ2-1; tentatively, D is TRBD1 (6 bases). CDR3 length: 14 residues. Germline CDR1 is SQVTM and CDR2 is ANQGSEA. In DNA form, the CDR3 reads TGCACCACGATCCGGGCAGGGACAAAAGATGAGCAGTTCTTC. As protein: CTTIRAGTKDEQFF.

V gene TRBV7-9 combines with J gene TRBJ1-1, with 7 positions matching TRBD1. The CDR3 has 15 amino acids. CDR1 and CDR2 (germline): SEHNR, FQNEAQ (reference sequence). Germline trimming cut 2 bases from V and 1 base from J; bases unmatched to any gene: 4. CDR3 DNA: TGTGCCAGCAGCTTATCCCGGGACAGGAACACTGAAGCTTTCTTT. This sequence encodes CASSLSRDRNTEAFF.

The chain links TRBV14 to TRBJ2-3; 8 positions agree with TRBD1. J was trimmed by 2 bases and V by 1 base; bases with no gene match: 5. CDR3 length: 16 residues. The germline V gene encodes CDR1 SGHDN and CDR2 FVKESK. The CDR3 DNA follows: TGTGCCAGCAGCCAAGGACAGGGGCGTCACACAGATACGCAGTATTTT. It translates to CASSQGQGRHTDTQYF.

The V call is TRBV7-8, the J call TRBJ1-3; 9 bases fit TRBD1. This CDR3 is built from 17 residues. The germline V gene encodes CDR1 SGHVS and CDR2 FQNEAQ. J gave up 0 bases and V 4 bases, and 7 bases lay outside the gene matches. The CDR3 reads CASSSGQGPFSGNTIYF. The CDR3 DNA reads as TGTGCCAGCAGCTCAGGACAGGGGCCTTTCTCTGGAAACACCATATATTTT.

The CDR3 here is CASSEAYEQFF. In DNA, the CDR3 is TGTGCCAGCAGTGAAGCATATGAGCAGTTCTTC. The gene calls are TRBV2 and TRBJ2-1; no reliable D call. Germline CDR1 and CDR2: SNHLY and FYNNEI. CDR3 size: 11 residues. Trimming left V 0 bases short and J 8 bases short, with 2 bases between. Using reference TRBV2 and TRBJ2-1 for the parts outside the CDR3, the full variable domain is EPEVTQTPSHQVTQMGQEVILRCVPISNHLYFYWYRQILGQKVEFLVSFYNNEISEKSEIFDDQFSVERPDGSNFTLKIRSTKLEDSAMYFCASSEAYEQFFGPGTRLTVL.

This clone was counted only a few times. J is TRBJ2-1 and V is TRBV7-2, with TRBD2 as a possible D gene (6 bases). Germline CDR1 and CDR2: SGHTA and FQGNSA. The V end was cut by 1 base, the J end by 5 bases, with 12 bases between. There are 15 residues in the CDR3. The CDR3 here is CASSLVGGTDNEQFF. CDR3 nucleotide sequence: TGTGCCAGCAGCTTAGTGGGCGGGACCGACAATGAGCAGTTCTTC.

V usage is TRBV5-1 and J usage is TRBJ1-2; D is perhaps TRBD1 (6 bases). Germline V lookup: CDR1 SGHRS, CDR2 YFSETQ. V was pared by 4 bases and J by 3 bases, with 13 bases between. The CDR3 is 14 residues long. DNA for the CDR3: TGCGCCAGCAGCACCAGTGGGGGCTACTATGGCTACACCTTC. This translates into CASSTSGGYYGYTF.

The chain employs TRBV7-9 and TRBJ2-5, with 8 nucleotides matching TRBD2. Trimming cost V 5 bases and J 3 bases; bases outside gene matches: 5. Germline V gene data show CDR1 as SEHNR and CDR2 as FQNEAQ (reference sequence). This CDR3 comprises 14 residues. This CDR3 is CASSDSAGEETQYF. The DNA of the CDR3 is TGTGCCAGCAGCGACTCAGCGGGAGAAGAGACCCAGTACTTC.

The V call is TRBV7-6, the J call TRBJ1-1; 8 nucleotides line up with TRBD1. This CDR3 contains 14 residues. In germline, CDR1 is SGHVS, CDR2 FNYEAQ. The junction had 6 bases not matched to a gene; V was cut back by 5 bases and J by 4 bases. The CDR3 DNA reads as TGTGCCAGCAGCCCACCCACAGGGGGCACTGAAGCTTTCTTT. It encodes CASSPPTGGTEAFF. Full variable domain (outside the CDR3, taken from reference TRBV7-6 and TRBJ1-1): GAGVSQSPRYKVTKRGQDVALRCDPISGHVSLYWYRQALGQGPEFLTYFNYEAQQDKSGLPNDRFSAERPEGSISTLTIQRTEQRDSAMYRCASSPPTGGTEAFFGQGTRLTVV.

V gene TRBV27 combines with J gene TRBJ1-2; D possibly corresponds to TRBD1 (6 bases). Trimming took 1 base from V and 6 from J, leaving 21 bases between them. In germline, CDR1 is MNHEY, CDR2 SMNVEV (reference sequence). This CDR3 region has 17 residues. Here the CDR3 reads CASSLYGAGAPWDGYTF. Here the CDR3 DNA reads TGTGCCAGCAGTTTATACGGGGCGGGGGCCCCATGGGATGGCTACACCTTC.

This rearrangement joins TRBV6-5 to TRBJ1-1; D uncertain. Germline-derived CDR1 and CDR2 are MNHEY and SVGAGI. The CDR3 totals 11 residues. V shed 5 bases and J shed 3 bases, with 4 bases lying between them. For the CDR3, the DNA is TGTGCCAGCAGTCGGGACACTGAAGCTTTCTTT. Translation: CASSRDTEAFF.

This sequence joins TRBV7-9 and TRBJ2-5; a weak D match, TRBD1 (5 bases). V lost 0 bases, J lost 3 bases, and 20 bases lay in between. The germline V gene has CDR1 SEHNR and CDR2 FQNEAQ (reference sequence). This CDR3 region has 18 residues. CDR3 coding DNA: TGTGCCAGCAGCTTAGCTCTCGGCTCCGCCAGGGCTGAAGAGACCCAGTACTTC. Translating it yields CASSLALGSARAEETQYF.

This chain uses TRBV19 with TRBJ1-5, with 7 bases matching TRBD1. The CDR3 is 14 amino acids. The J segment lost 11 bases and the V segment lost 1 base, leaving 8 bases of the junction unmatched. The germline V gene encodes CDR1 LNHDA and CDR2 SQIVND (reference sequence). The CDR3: CASSIGDGQGAQHF. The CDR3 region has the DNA TGTGCCAGTAGTATAGGGGACGGTCAGGGGGCCCAGCATTTT.

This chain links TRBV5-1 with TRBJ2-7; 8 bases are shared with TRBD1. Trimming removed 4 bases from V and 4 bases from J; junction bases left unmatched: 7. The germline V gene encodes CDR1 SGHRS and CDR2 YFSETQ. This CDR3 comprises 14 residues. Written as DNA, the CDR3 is TGCGCCAGCAGCCTCCTGGACAGGGAATACGAGCAGTACTTC. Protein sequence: CASSLLDREYEQYF.

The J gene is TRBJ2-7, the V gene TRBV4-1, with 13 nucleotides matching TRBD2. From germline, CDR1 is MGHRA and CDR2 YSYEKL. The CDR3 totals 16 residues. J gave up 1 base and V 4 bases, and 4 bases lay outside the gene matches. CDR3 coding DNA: TGCGCCAGCAGCCGTCCGGGACTAGCGGGGTCCTACGAGCAGTACTTC. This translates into CASSRPGLAGSYEQYF.

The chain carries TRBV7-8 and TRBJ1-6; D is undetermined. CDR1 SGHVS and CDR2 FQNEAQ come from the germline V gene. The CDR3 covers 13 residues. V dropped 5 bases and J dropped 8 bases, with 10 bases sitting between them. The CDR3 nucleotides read TGTGCCAGCAGCCACACTTGGGATTCACCCCTCCACTTT. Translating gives CASSHTWDSPLHF.

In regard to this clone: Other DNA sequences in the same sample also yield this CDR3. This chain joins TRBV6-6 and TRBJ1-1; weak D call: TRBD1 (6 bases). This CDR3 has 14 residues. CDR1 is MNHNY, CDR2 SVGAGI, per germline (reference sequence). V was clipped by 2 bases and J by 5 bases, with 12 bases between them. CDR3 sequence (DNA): TGTGCCAGCAGTTACCCGGGAGGGGGGACTGAAGCTTTCTTT. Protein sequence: CASSYPGGGTEAFF.

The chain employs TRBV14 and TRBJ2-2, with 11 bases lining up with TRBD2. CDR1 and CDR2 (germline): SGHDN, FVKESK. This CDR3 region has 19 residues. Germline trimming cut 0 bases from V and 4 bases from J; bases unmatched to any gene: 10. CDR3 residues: CASSQDRLLAGGTTGELFF. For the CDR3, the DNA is TGTGCCAGCAGCCAAGATCGGCTTTTAGCGGGAGGGACCACCGGGGAGCTGTTTTTT.

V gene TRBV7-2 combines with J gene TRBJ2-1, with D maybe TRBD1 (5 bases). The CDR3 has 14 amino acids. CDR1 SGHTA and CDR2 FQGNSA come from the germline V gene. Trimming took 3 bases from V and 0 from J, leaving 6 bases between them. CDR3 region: CASSFDSSYNEQFF. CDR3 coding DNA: TGTGCCAGCAGCTTTGACAGCTCCTACAATGAGCAGTTCTTC.

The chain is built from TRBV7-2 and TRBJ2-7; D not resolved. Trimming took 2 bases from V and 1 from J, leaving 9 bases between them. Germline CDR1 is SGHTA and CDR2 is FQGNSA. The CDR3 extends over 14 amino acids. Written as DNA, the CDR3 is TGTGCCAGCAGCTTAAGTACGGAGTCCTACGAGCAGTACTTC. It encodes CASSLSTESYEQYF.

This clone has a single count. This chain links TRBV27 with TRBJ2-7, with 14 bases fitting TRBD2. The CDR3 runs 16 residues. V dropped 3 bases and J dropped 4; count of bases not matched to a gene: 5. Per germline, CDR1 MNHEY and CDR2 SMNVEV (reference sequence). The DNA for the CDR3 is TGTGCCAGCAGTTTGGGGACTAGCGGGAGTAGATACGAGCAGTACTTC. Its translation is CASSLGTSGSRYEQYF.

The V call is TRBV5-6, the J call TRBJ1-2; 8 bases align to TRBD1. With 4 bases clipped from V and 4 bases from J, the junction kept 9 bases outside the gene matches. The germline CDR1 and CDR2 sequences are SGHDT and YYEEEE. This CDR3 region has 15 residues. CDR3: CASSPQDRVVYGYTF. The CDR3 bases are TGTGCCAGCAGCCCCCAGGACAGGGTGGTCTATGGCTACACCTTC.

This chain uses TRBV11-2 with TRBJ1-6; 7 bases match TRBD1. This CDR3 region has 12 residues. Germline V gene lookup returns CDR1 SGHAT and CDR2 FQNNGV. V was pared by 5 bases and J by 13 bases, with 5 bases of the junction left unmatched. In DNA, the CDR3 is TGTGCCAGCAGCAGGGACAGTCTCCCCCTCCACTTT. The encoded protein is CASSRDSLPLHF.

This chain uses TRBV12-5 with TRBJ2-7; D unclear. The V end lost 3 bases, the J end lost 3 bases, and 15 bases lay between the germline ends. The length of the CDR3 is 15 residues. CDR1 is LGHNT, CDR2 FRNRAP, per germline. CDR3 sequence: CASGLRALFFYEQYF. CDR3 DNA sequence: TGTGCTAGTGGTTTAAGGGCCCTATTTTTCTACGAGCAGTACTTC.

The CDR3 sequence is CASSLANTNQPQHF. CDR3 nucleotide sequence: TGTGCCAGCAGCTTGGCGAACACTAATCAGCCCCAGCATTTT. The rearrangement joins TRBV5-4 to TRBJ1-5; no firm D call. Germline CDR1 and CDR2: SGHNT and YYREEE (reference sequence). The CDR3 runs 14 residues. The ends were cut back, 0 bases at V and 4 bases at J, with 8 bases in the middle.